Each of the 9 T cell receptor beta chains below was sequenced from the same sample in a study of CD8+CD57+ T cells in acquired aplastic anemia. Using genomic DNA as the template, TCR beta VDJ and CDR3 profiling was carried out. One entry per CDR3 protein results from TCRdb running MiXCR on the reads. The repertoire includes some 410,000 distinct CDR3 sequences, roughly 64% of them detected once, and under 5% sits in the top ten. Specimen: sorted CD4+, CD8+, or CD8+CD57+ T cells (not recorded which) from PBMCs. These receptors all come from a human donor in good health, serving as a control.

On this clonotype: A clone one base away is much larger, so this may be a read error. The rearrangement links TRBV7-3 to TRBJ2-1; the match to TRBD2 covers 7 bases. CDR1 is SGHTA and CDR2 is FQGTGA in the germline V gene. The CDR3 is 14 residues long. This CDR3 reads CASSQVGGTHEQFF. In DNA, the CDR3 is TGCGCCAGCAGCCAAGTGGGGGGGACGCATGAGCAGTTCTTC.

This clonotype was found many times. V and J are TRBV20-1 and TRBJ2-5, with D perhaps TRBD1 or TRBD2 (5 bases each). This CDR3 region has 14 residues. Germline CDR1 and CDR2: DFQATT and SNEGSKA (reference sequence). V was cut by 5 bases and J by 2 bases, with 15 bases left in between. The CDR3 DNA sequence: TGCAGTGCTCGAATGGGGACCGCGCAAGAGACCCAGTACTTC. This encodes CSARMGTAQETQYF.

This chain links TRBV7-2 with TRBJ2-7; TRBD1 might be the D (6 bases). Germline V CDR1 and CDR2: SGHTA, FQGNSA. V was pared by 3 bases and J by 6 bases, with 18 bases between. The CDR3 extends over 15 amino acids. CDR3 residues: CASSFTTGPPSEQYF. CDR3 in DNA: TGTGCCAGCAGCTTTACGACAGGCCCTCCCTCCGAGCAGTACTTC.

V gene TRBV2 combines with J gene TRBJ2-7; D possibly corresponds to TRBD2 (5 bases). Germline V gives CDR1 SNHLY, CDR2 FYNNEI. Trimming stripped 6 bases from V and 6 bases from J, with 21 bases between. CDR3 length equals 15 residues. CDR3 DNA sequence: TGTGCCAGCAGCGACAACGGGGAACTGAACTTCGAGCAGTACTTC. Translated: CASSDNGELNFEQYF.

This clonotype appeared many times. At one boundary the junction diverges from the germline segment, which might be a read error. The V gene is TRBV7-2, the J gene TRBJ1-3; D gene ambiguous. This CDR3 contains 13 residues. Germline lookup yields CDR1 SGHTA and CDR2 FQGNSA. CDR3 region: CASSLGPGNTIYF. DNA for the CDR3: TGTGCCAGCAGCTTAGGTCCTGGTAACACCATATATTTT.

Comments on this clonotype: This sequence may be a read error, since a much larger clone differs from it by one base. The chain has TRBV27 and TRBJ1-5, with unresolved D. Per the germline V gene, CDR1 is MNHEY and CDR2 is SMNVEV (reference sequence). CDR3 size: 14 residues. Here the CDR3 reads CASSLSQARQPQRF. CDR3 in DNA: TGTGCCAGCAGTTTATCCCAGGCCCGTCAGCCCCAGCGTTTT.

Comments on this clonotype: An end of the junction does not agree with germline; a read error may underlie this. The chain links TRBV29-1 to TRBJ1-2, with D unresolved. The CDR3 is 14 amino acids. The V gene's germline CDR1 is SQVTM and CDR2 ANQGSEA. The CDR3 nucleotides are TGCAGTGTTGAGTCGACCCGGGAAAACGATGCCTACACCTTC. This translates into CSVESTRENDAYTF.

There are many counts of this clonotype. V is TRBV11-2 and J is TRBJ1-4; D is ambiguous. V lost 5 bases and J lost 5, with 12 bases in between. CDR3 length: 14 amino acids. Germline CDR1 SGHAT, CDR2 FQNNGV. In nucleotides, the CDR3 is TGTGCCAGCAGCGATTCGGCTGGGAATGAAAAACTGTTTTTT. Translation gives CASSDSAGNEKLFF.

As concerns this clonotype: No conserved phenylalanine or tryptophan is present at the end of the CDR3, so a read error is the likely explanation. The DNA is left out, because the CDR3 cannot be placed on it with certainty; the CDR3 is given as TCRdb lists it. The genes are TRBV7-6 and TRBJ2-5; the DNA was not compared with TRBD1, the D call given in the table. The CDR3 length equals 13 residues, ends included. The germline gives CDR1 SGHVS, CDR2 FNYEAQ. This CDR3 reads CASSRTGTANEHY.